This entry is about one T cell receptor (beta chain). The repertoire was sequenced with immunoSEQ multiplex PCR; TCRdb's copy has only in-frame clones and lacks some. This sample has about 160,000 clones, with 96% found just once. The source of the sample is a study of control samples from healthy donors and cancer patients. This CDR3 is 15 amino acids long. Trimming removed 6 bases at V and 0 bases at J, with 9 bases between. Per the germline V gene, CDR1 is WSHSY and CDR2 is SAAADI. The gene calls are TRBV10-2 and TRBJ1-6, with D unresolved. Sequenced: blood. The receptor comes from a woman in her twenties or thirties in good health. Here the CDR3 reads CASSQDFSYNSPLHF. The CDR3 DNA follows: TGCGCCAGCAGCCAAGACTTCTCCTATAATTCACCCCTCCACTTT.